This is a list of T cell receptor beta chains from one sample in a study of shared clonotypes between healthy human individuals. The data were produced by immunoSEQ multiplex PCR, yet TCRdb's version contains in-frame clones alone and is incomplete. Found here are nearly 1,000,000 clones, over 60% of them singletons; the top ten hold roughly 1.5%. The specimen was memory CD4+ T cells sorted from blood. Receptors were obtained from a man between 18 and 29 years old in good health. CDR3s include the opening cysteine and the closing phenylalanine or tryptophan. Each record gives: D gene, J gene, V gene, clone size, CDR3 protein, CDR3 DNA. The D gene is left open where the match is weak. Only some rows state a clone size, as once, few, many or a class for expanded clones.

d_gene: NA
j_gene: TRBJ2-1
v_gene: TRBV5-4
abundance: NA
CDR3aa: CASSSTGVAAFNEQFF
CDR3nt: TGTGCCAGCAGCTCCACCGGGGTAGCGGCATTCAATGAGCAGTTCTTC

d_gene: NA
j_gene: TRBJ1-6
v_gene: TRBV28
abundance: NA
CDR3aa: CASRLNRVSPLHF
CDR3nt: TGTGCCAGCAGGTTAAACCGGGTTTCACCCCTCCACTTT

d_gene: NA
j_gene: TRBJ1-6
v_gene: TRBV27
abundance: few
CDR3aa: CASTAVGGERINSPLHF
CDR3nt: TGTGCCAGCACGGCTGTCGGAGGGGAGCGAATTAATTCACCCCTCCACTTT

d_gene: TRBD1
j_gene: TRBJ1-1
v_gene: TRBV2
abundance: NA
CDR3aa: CASSYDREDTEAFF
CDR3nt: TGTGCCAGCAGTTATGACAGGGAAGACACTGAAGCTTTCTTT

d_gene: NA
j_gene: TRBJ2-3
v_gene: TRBV7-2
abundance: few
CDR3aa: CASSLSQTSTDTQYF
CDR3nt: TGTGCCAGCAGCTTAAGCCAAACTAGCACAGATACGCAGTATTTT

d_gene: NA
j_gene: TRBJ2-5
v_gene: TRBV4-3
abundance: NA
CDR3aa: CASSQGVGPETQYF
CDR3nt: TGCGCCAGCAGCCAAGGGGTAGGGCCAGAGACCCAGTACTTC

d_gene: TRBD1
j_gene: TRBJ2-7
v_gene: TRBV11-2
abundance: NA
CDR3aa: CASSLVISLGQGDEQYF
CDR3nt: TGTGCCAGCAGCTTAGTAATCAGTCTCGGGCAGGGGGACGAGCAGTACTTC

d_gene: NA
j_gene: TRBJ2-5
v_gene: TRBV6-1
abundance: NA
CDR3aa: CASGGKGRETQYF
CDR3nt: TGTGCCAGCGGGGGTAAAGGCCGAGAGACCCAGTACTTC

d_gene: TRBD1
j_gene: TRBJ2-7
v_gene: TRBV6-6
abundance: NA
CDR3aa: CASSSQGTGYEQYF
CDR3nt: TGTGCCAGCAGTTCTCAAGGGACAGGGTACGAGCAGTACTTC

d_gene: NA
j_gene: TRBJ2-7
v_gene: TRBV6-4
abundance: NA
CDR3aa: CASSPELNDEQYF
CDR3nt: TGTGCCAGCAGCCCCGAACTAAACGACGAGCAGTACTTC

d_gene: TRBD1
j_gene: TRBJ1-5
v_gene: TRBV5-6
abundance: few
CDR3aa: CASSARTGQNQPQHF
CDR3nt: TGTGCCAGCAGCGCGCGGACAGGGCAAAATCAGCCCCAGCATTTT

d_gene: TRBD1
j_gene: TRBJ2-2
v_gene: TRBV7-2
abundance: NA
CDR3aa: CASSRTGTNTGELFF
CDR3nt: TGTGCCAGCAGCCGGACAGGCACGAACACCGGGGAGCTGTTTTTT

d_gene: TRBD1
j_gene: TRBJ2-3
v_gene: TRBV13
abundance: NA
CDR3aa: CASSLQGKVTDTQYF
CDR3nt: TGTGCCAGCAGCCTACAGGGGAAGGTCACAGATACGCAGTATTTT

d_gene: TRBD1
j_gene: TRBJ2-5
v_gene: TRBV14
abundance: NA
CDR3aa: CASSRQTGGMETQYF
CDR3nt: TGTGCCAGCAGCAGACAGACAGGGGGCATGGAGACCCAGTACTTC

d_gene: NA
j_gene: TRBJ1-2
v_gene: TRBV11-2
abundance: NA
CDR3aa: CASSLVSGTRGYGYTF
CDR3nt: TGTGCCAGCAGCTTAGTTTCCGGGACGAGGGGCTATGGCTACACCTTC

d_gene: TRBD1
j_gene: TRBJ2-5
v_gene: TRBV11-2
abundance: NA
CDR3aa: CASSLTGIPQETQYF
CDR3nt: TGTGCCAGCAGCTTGACAGGGATACCCCAAGAGACCCAGTACTTC

d_gene: TRBD2
j_gene: TRBJ2-1
v_gene: TRBV2
abundance: once
CDR3aa: CASRDPGTSGGAGAYNEQFF
CDR3nt: TGTGCCAGCAGGGATCCCGGGACTAGCGGGGGGGCTGGAGCCTACAATGAGCAGTTCTTC

d_gene: NA
j_gene: TRBJ2-4
v_gene: TRBV7-2
abundance: few
CDR3aa: CASSLALNGIGAKNIQYF
CDR3nt: TGTGCCAGCAGCTTAGCGCTAAACGGTATTGGAGCCAAAAACATTCAGTACTTC

d_gene: NA
j_gene: TRBJ2-7
v_gene: TRBV7-8
abundance: NA
CDR3aa: CASSLVGTSPYEQYF
CDR3nt: TGTGCCAGCAGCTTAGTGGGGACGTCACCCTACGAGCAGTACTTC

d_gene: NA
j_gene: TRBJ2-5
v_gene: TRBV7-6
abundance: many
CDR3aa: CASSPTGLARDQETQYF
CDR3nt: TGTGCCAGCAGCCCCACCGGGCTAGCGCGCGACCAAGAGACCCAGTACTTC

d_gene: NA
j_gene: TRBJ2-1
v_gene: TRBV19
abundance: once
CDR3aa: CASRLGGYSYNEQFF
CDR3nt: TGTGCCAGTAGGCTTGGGGGTTACTCCTACAATGAGCAGTTCTTC